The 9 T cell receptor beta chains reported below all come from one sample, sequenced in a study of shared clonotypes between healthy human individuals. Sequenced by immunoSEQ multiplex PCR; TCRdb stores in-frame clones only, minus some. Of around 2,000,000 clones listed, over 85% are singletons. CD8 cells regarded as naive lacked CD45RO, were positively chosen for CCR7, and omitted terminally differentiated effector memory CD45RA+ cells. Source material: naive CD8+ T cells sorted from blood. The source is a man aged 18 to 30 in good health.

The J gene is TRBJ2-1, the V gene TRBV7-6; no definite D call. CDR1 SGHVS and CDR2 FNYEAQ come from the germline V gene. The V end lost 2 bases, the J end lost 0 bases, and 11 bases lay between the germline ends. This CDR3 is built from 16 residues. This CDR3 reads CASSLRSQNSYNEQFF. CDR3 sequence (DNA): TGTGCCAGCAGCTTACGCTCCCAGAACTCCTACAATGAGCAGTTCTTC. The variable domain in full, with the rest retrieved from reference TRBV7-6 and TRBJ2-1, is GAGVSQSPRYKVTKRGQDVALRCDPISGHVSLYWYRQALGQGPEFLTYFNYEAQQDKSGLPNDRFSAERPEGSISTLTIQRTEQRDSAMYRCASSLRSQNSYNEQFFGPGTRLTVL.

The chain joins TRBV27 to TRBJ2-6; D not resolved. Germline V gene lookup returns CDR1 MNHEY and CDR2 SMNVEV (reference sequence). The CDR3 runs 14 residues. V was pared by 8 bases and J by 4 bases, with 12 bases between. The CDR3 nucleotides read TGTGCCAGCTCTTCGGTGGGGGGGGCCAACGTCCTGACTTTC. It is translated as CASSSVGGANVLTF.

CDR3 sequence (DNA): TGTGCCAGCTCACCTGAGAACTTGACTAGCGCTCCCCCAGATACGCAGTATTTT. Its protein product is CASSPENLTSAPPDTQYF. J is TRBJ2-3 and V is TRBV18; 8 nucleotides match TRBD2. The CDR3 is 18 amino acids. The V segment lost 3 bases and the J segment 4 bases; nucleotides outside the gene matches: 15. Germline V gene data show CDR1 as KGHSH and CDR2 as LQKENI.

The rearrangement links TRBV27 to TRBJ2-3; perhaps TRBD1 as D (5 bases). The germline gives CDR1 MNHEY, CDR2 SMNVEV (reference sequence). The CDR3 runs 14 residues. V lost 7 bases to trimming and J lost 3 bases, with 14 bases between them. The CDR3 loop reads CASKFQGATDTQYF. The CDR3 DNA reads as TGTGCCAGCAAATTCCAAGGGGCTACAGATACGCAGTATTTT.

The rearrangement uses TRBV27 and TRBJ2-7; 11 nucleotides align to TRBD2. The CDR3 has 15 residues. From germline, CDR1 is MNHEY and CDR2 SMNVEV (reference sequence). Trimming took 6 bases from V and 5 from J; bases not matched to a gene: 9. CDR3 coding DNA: TGTGCCAGCAGCCCCGACACTAGCGGGGGTGACGAGCAGTACTTC. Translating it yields CASSPDTSGGDEQYF.

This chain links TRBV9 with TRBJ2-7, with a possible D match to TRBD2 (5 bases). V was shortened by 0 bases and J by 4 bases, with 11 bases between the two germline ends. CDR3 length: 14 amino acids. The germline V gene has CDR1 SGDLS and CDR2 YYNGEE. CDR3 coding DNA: TGTGCCAGCAGCGTAGAACCCGGGATTTACGAGCAGTACTTC. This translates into CASSVEPGIYEQYF.

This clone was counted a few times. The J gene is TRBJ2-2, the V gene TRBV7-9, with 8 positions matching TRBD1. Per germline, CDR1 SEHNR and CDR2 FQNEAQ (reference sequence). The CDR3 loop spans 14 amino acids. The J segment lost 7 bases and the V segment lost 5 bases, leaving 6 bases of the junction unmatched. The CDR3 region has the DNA TGTGCCAGCAGCGTGGACAGGGCGGTCGGGGAGCTGTTTTTT. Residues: CASSVDRAVGELFF.

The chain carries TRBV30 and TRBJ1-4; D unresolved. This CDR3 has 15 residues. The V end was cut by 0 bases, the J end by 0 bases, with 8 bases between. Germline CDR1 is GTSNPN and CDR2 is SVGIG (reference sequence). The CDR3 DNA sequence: TGTGCCTGGAGTGTACTCCTAACAACTAATGAAAAACTGTTTTTT. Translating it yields CAWSVLLTTNEKLFF.

The CDR3 coding sequence is TGTGCCAGTAGTTCGGGGAGTCCAGACGAGCAGTACTTC. It yields the protein CASSSGSPDEQYF. The chain employs TRBV19 and TRBJ2-7, with TRBD2 as a possible D gene (5 bases). This CDR3 is built from 13 residues. Per the germline V gene, CDR1 is LNHDA and CDR2 is SQIVND (reference sequence). The V gene lost 5 bases and the J gene lost 5 bases, with 13 bases spanning the gap.